This TCR beta chain appears in the sequencing data of a study of OX40 agonist ivuxolimab in advanced cancers. The study in broad terms: The costimulatory receptor OX40 (CD134) was targeted by ivuxolimab, a fully human IgG2 agonistic monoclonal antibody. Three dose-escalation patients achieved partial responses, one with hepatocellular carcinoma and two with cutaneous melanoma. Intravenous ivuxolimab was administered to patients every 2 weeks at six dose levels: 0.01, 0.1, 0.3, 1.5, 3 and 10 mg/kg. In the dose-escalation cohort, 82.7% of patients were male, and the mean age was roughly 60 years, with a range of 23 to 79. Peripheral TCRbeta sequencing was intended to test whether TCR sequence diversity was altered and clonal T-cell expansion was caused by ivuxolimab. The monotherapy dose-escalation portion (N ≈ 52 patients) of the phase I ivuxolimab trial is reported in the paper. Among the approximately 54 dose-escalation patients, about 19 had hepatocellular carcinoma, 15 or so melanoma, 9 renal cell carcinoma and 9 head and neck cancer. Prior anti-PD-1, anti-PD-L1 or anti-CTLA-4 therapy was permitted, and checkpoint inhibitors had been received by 40% to 50% of dose-escalation patients.

Including cysteine and phenylalanine, the CDR3 has 12 amino acids. The retained sequence is limited to the CDR3, 36 bases, with the frame set at the first base. Trimming takes 2 bases off V and 11 bases off J; junction bases not matched to a gene: 5. For CDR1 and CDR2, the germline V gene lists SNHLY and FYNNEI. Note on this clone: This receptor's antigen is unknown. No quality values exist for individual bases; no much larger clone is one base distant.

Patients with autoimmune disease history or receiving systemic immunosuppression were excluded from the trial. Peripheral blood for TCR sequencing was drawn from every dose cohort at baseline, at cycle 4 day 1 and at cycle 7 day 1. The samples were taken from a phase I, first-in-human, multicenter, open-label dose-escalation trial of ivuxolimab. Adults with locally advanced or metastatic melanoma, renal cell carcinoma, hepatocellular carcinoma or head and neck squamous cell carcinoma were enrolled in the trial. Before TCR sequencing, CD4+ T cells and CD8+ T cells from peripheral blood were sorted into separate populations. The study at large found these results: At doses of 0.1 to 3.0 mg/kg, clonal expansion of both CD4+ and CD8+ blood T cells was observed from baseline to week 6. Low levels of normalized T-cell clonal expansion were also seen in some nonresponding patients. The antigen specificity of the clonally expanded peripheral T cells was not determined. After ivuxolimab, more expanded clones were found on average in CD8+ T cells than in CD4+ T cells. Partial responders in the 0.1-3.0 mg/kg groups had among the lowest normalized peripheral clonal expansion, especially among CD8+ T cells.

Genomic DNA was extracted from sorted cells for sequencing of the TCRbeta CDR3 region. The immunoSEQ Assay was used for sequencing of TCRbeta CDR3 regions. TCRdb carries this immuneACCESS record with in-frame sequences only. Its versions omit some clonotypes, under half of them owing to an unresolved V gene in the studies checked, with the rest unexplained. The sample table shows roughly 67,000 clones, and approximately 80% are seen once. 4.5% to 6% of the sample comes from the top ten. Sample: CD4+ or CD8+ T cells sorted from blood, taken in a trial of the OX40 agonist ivuxolimab. The chain employs TRBV2 and TRBJ1-1; the central 7 bases match TRBD1. The TCR comes from an adult with an advanced solid tumor such as melanoma, head and neck, liver or kidney cancer. The CDR3 here reads CASSERGQIAFF. The DNA sequence is as follows: TGTGCCAGCAGTGAAAGGGGGCAGATCGCTTTCTTT. Full variable domain (CDR3 extended with the reference TRBV2 and TRBJ1-1 proteins): EPEVTQTPSHQVTQMGQEVILRCVPISNHLYFYWYRQILGQKVEFLVSFYNNEISEKSEIFDDQFSVERPDGSNFTLKIRSTKLEDSAMYFCASSERGQIAFFGQGTRLTVV.